This TCR beta chain is drawn from a study of early stage breast cancer tumors. Each sample had two DNA replicates, about 0.52 ug blood or about 1.4 ug tissue. Method: immunoSEQ multiplex PCR; TCRdb's copy keeps in-frame clones and lacks some. This sample has over 40,000 clones, with just under 80% found just once. Concerning this clone itself: Its antigen is not known.

CDR3 size: 13 residues. Germline V gene data show CDR1 as GTSNPN and CDR2 as SVGIG (reference sequence). V was trimmed by 1 base and J by 1 base, leaving 7 bases between them. General observations from the study: In most of the 16 patients, blood comparison separated tumor from normal breast.

Source material: blood. The V and J genes are TRBV30 and TRBJ1-1; the D gene is possibly TRBD1 (5 bases). The receptor was isolated from a person aged 40 to 49 with breast cancer. In DNA, the CDR3 is TGTGCCTGGAGTGCCCAGGGGAACACTGAAGCTTTCTTT. Its protein product is CAWSAQGNTEAFF.